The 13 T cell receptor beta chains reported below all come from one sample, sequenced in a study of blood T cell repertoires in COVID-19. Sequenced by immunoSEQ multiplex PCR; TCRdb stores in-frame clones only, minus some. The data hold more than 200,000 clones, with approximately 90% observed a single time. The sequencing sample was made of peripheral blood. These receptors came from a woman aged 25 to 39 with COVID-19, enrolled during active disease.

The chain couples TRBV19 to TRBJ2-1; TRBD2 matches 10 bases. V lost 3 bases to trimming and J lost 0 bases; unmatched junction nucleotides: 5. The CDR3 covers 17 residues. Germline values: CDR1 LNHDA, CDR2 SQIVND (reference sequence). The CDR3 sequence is CASSILPSGSSYNEQFF. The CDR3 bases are TGTGCCAGTAGTATCCTCCCTAGCGGGAGCTCCTACAATGAGCAGTTCTTC.

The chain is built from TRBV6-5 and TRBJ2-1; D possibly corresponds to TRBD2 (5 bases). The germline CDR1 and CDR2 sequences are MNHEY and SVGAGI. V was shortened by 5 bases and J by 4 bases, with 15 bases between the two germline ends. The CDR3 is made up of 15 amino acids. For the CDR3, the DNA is TGTGCCAGCAGTCCCCTCATAGGGAGTTACAATGAGCAGTTCTTC. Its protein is CASSPLIGSYNEQFF.

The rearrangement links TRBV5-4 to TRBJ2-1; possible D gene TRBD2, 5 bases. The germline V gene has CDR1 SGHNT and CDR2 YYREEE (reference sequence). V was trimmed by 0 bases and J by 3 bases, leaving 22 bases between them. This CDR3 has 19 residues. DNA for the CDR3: TGTGCCAGCAGCTTGGGCGGGTCGAGCTCAAGTCGCAACTACAATGAGCAGTTCTTC. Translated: CASSLGGSSSSRNYNEQFF.

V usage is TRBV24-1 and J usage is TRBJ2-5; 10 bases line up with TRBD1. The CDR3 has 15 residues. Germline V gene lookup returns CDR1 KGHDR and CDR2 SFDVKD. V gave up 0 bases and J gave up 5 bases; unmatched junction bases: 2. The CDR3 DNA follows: TGTGCCACCAGTGATTTGCAGGACAGGGGGGAGACCCAGTACTTC. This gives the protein CATSDLQDRGETQYF.

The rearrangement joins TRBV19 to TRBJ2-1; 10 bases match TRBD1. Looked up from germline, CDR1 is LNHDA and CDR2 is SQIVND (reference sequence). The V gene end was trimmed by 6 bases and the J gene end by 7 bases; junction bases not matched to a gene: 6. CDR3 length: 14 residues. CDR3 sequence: CASRPGQGINEQFF. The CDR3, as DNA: TGTGCCAGTAGGCCGGGACAGGGGATAAATGAGCAGTTCTTC.

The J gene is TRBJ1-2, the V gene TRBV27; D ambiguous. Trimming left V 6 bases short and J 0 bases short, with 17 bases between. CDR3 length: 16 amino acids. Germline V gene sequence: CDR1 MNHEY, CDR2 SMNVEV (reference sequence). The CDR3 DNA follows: TGTGCCAGCAGCCCCTCCCCCGACACCACTAACTATGGCTACACCTTC. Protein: CASSPSPDTTNYGYTF.

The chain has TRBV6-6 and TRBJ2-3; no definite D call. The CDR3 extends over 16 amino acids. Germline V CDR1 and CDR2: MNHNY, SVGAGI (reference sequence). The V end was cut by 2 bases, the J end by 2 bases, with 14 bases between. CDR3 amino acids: CASSYATRDYTDTQYF. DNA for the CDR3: TGTGCCAGCAGTTACGCAACCCGCGATTACACAGATACGCAGTATTTT.

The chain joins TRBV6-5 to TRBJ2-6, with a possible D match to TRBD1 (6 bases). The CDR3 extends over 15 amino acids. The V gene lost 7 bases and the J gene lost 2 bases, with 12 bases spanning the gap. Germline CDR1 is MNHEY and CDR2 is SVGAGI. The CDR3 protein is CASNPRGAGANVLTF. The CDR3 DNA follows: TGTGCCAGCAACCCCAGGGGTGCTGGGGCCAACGTCCTGACTTTC.

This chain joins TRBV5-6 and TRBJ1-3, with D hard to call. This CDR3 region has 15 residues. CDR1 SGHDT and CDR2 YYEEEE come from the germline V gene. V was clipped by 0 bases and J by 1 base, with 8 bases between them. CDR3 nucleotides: TGTGCCAGCAGCTTGGGAGGTTTTTCTGGAAACACCATATATTTT. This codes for CASSLGGFSGNTIYF.

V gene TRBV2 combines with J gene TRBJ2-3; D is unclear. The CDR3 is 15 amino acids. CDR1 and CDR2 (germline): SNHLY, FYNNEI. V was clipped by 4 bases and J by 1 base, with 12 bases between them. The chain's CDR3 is CASSVLQFRTDTQYF. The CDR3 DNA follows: TGTGCCAGCAGTGTCTTACAGTTTCGCACAGATACGCAGTATTTT.

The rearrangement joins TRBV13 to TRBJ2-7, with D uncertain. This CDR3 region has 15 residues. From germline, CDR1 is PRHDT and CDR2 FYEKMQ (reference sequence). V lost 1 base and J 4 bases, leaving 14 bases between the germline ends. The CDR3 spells CASSLVGAGRYEQYV. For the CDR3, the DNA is TGTGCCAGCAGCTTAGTGGGTGCAGGTCGTTACGAGCAGTACGTC.

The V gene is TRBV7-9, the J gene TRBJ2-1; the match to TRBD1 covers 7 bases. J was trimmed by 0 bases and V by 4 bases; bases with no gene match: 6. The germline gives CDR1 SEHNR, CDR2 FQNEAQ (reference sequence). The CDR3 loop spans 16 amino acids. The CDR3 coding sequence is TGTGCCAGCAGCTCCATGACAGGGCTCTCCTACAATGAGCAGTTCTTC. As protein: CASSSMTGLSYNEQFF.

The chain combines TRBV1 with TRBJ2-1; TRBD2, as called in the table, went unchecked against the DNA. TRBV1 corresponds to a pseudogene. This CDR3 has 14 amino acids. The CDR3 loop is CTSKTGGRFDEQFF. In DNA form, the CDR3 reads TGCACCAGCAAAACGGGGGGGAGGTTCGATGAGCAGTTCTTC.